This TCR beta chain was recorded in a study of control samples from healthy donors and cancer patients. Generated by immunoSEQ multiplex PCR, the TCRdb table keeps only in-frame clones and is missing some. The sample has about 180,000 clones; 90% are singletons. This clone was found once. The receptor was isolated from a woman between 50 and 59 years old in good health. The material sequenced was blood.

CDR3 nucleotide sequence: TGTGCCAGCAGTTCCCTTGCGGGGGGGAAGAATGAGCAGTTCTTC. Its protein product is CASSSLAGGKNEQFF. The gene calls are TRBV6-1 and TRBJ2-1; 9 nucleotides align to TRBD2. Germline lookup yields CDR1 MNHNS and CDR2 SASEGT. CDR3 size: 15 residues. With V trimmed by 5 bases and J by 7 bases, 9 bases remained unmatched.